One T cell receptor beta chain is described in this entry. Germline is not matched at one junction end, which may reflect a read error. The source of the sample is a study of T cells in Graves' hyperthyroidism and ophthalmopathy. The CDR3 loop spans 15 amino acids. RNA transcripts yielded amplified TCR beta CDR3 regions. HTBI primers drove first-round RT-PCR of the TCR CDR3. Each CDR3 protein gets one entry after TCRdb re-called the multiplex PCR reads with MiXCR. The top ten clones hold over 15% of a sample with around 700,000 distinct CDR3 sequences, roughly a sixth of them seen once. PBMCs came from about 10 ml fresh peripheral blood.

Sequencing input: blood. This chain links TRBV12-3 or TRBV12-4 with TRBJ1-5; 7 positions agree with TRBD1. This TCR was recovered from a woman between 50 and 59 years old with Graves' hyperthyroidism that later progressed to Graves' ophthalmopathy. For the CDR3, the DNA is TGTGCCAGCAGCCGAACAGGGGTCAGCAATGAGCCCCAGCATTTT. Its protein product is CASSRTGVSNEPQHF.